These 29 T cell receptor beta chains were sequenced from one sample in a study of CD8+CD57+ T cells in acquired aplastic anemia. Genomic DNA constituted the template upon which TCR beta VDJ and CDR3 profiling was performed. TCRdb reprocessed the reads with MiXCR, giving one entry per CDR3 protein. The sample consists of 400,000 to 450,000 distinct CDR3 sequences, around 68% of them appearing once. Sequenced material: sorted CD4+, CD8+, or CD8+CD57+ T cells (not recorded which) from PBMCs. These receptors were taken from a human donor in good health, serving as a control.

This clonotype appeared a single time. The gene calls are TRBV11-3 and TRBJ2-1; no definite D call. V lost 6 bases and J 10 bases, leaving 10 bases between the germline ends. The CDR3 is 11 amino acids. Germline loops: CDR1 SGHNT, CDR2 YENEEA. The CDR3 protein is CASSRILEQFF. CDR3 nucleotides: TGTGCCAGCAGTAGAATTCTGGAGCAGTTCTTC.

In this sample, this clonotype turned up a few times. V and J are TRBV7-8 and TRBJ2-7; TRBD1 or TRBD2 may be the D gene (5 bases each). The CDR3 extends over 17 amino acids. Germline values: CDR1 SGHVS, CDR2 FQNEAQ. Trimming cost V 5 bases and J 3 bases, with 23 bases left between them. This chain's CDR3 is CASSLRDGPSGRYEQYF. The CDR3 nucleotides read TGTGCCAGCAGCCTCCGGGACGGACCCTCCGGTCGCTACGAGCAGTACTTC.

This clonotype was picked up one time. The gene calls are TRBV7-4 and TRBJ2-1, with a tentative D call TRBD2 (5 bases). Germline V CDR1 and CDR2: SGHVT, SQSDAQ. The CDR3 has 14 residues. CDR3 protein: CATSSPCGRTEQFF. The CDR3 DNA follows: TGTGCTACCAGCTCGCCGTGCGGGCGTACCGAACAGTTCTTC.

Comment on this clonotype: The CDR3 ends on some other residue instead of the conserved phenylalanine or tryptophan, so this is likely a read error. The DNA is omitted, as the CDR3 cannot be located on it reliably, and the CDR3 follows TCRdb's listing. The chain couples TRBV7-2 to TRBJ2-1; TRBD1 was called by the table and not checked on the DNA. Per germline, CDR1 SGHTA and CDR2 FQGNSA. 13 amino acids form the CDR3, both terminal residues included. The CDR3 protein is CASSVQGRGNQPQ.

This clonotype was observed a single time. A read error may account for a junction end that differs from germline. The V and J genes are TRBV10-3 and TRBJ1-6; D is perhaps TRBD1 (5 bases). The germline V gene has CDR1 ENHRY and CDR2 SYGVKD. The CDR3 is 14 residues long. The CDR3 protein is CASSQGGSNSPLHF. The CDR3 DNA is TGTGCCAGCAGTCAGGGAGGTTCCAATTCACCCCTCCACTTT.

This chain joins TRBV2 and TRBJ1-2, with D tentatively TRBD1 (6 bases). Per germline, CDR1 SNHLY and CDR2 FYNNEI. Trimming left V 1 base short and J 7 bases short, with 16 bases between. The CDR3 length is 15 residues. The DNA of the CDR3 is TGTGCCAGCAGTGAAGTTGTCCAGGGGTGGGCTGGCTACACCTTC. Translated, it gives CASSEVVQGWAGYTF.

The chain employs TRBV7-6 and TRBJ1-2; D possibly corresponds to TRBD1 (5 bases). CDR1 and CDR2 (germline): SGHVS, FNYEAQ. The V gene lost 5 bases and the J gene lost 12 bases, with 25 bases spanning the gap. This CDR3 has 15 residues. CDR3 amino acids: CASSALDWGQRPDTF. CDR3 nucleotides: TGTGCCAGCAGCGCCCTGGACTGGGGCCAACGTCCTGACACCTTC. The full variable domain, rest sourced from reference TRBV7-6 and TRBJ1-2, is GAGVSQSPRYKVTKRGQDVALRCDPISGHVSLYWYRQALGQGPEFLTYFNYEAQQDKSGLPNDRFSAERPEGSISTLTIQRTEQRDSAMYRCASSALDWGQRPDTFGSGTRLTVV.

The chain links TRBV19 to TRBJ2-7; TRBD2 aligns across 7 bases. V was clipped by 7 bases and J by 4 bases; unmatched bases: 7. Germline V gene sequence: CDR1 LNHDA, CDR2 SQIVND (reference sequence). This CDR3 has 13 amino acids. CDR3 protein: CASKGRREYEQYF. The CDR3 coding sequence is TGTGCCAGTAAGGGCAGGCGGGAGTACGAGCAGTACTTC.

This clonotype was observed a handful of times. The conserved phenylalanine or tryptophan normally closing the CDR3 is absent here, so this likely arose from a read error. It is unclear where the CDR3 begins or ends on the DNA, so no DNA is shown, and the CDR3 is as TCRdb lists it. The V gene is TRBV29-1, the J gene TRBJ2-6; TRBD1 reflects the table's D call only, with no check against the DNA. The CDR3 contains 16 residues when both ends are counted. Germline V gene data show CDR1 as SQVTM and CDR2 as ANQGSEA. CDR3: CSASGGAGTGANVLKI.

This clonotype has just a few counts. It may be a read error: a sequence one base away is much more abundant. This rearrangement joins TRBV10-3 to TRBJ1-2, with TRBD1 matching over 9 bases. Germline loops: CDR1 ENHRY, CDR2 SYGVKD. CDR3 length: 16 residues. The trim removed 11 bases at V and 4 bases at J, leaving 17 bases unmatched. The CDR3 here is CAGSLGTGPLGYGYTF. Written as DNA, the CDR3 is TGTGCCGGCAGTTTGGGGACAGGGCCGCTGGGCTATGGCTACACCTTC.

This clonotype has a count of ten or more. The V gene is TRBV2, the J gene TRBJ2-2; 7 bases fit TRBD2. This CDR3 has 14 residues. Trimming removed 6 bases from V and 4 bases from J; junction bases left unmatched: 5. Germline V lookup: CDR1 SNHLY, CDR2 FYNNEI. CDR3 residues: CASRLLAITGELFF. The CDR3 bases are TGTGCCAGCAGGTTACTAGCGATCACCGGGGAGCTGTTTTTT. The entire variable domain, with the rest obtained from reference TRBV2 and TRBJ2-2, is as follows: EPEVTQTPSHQVTQMGQEVILRCVPISNHLYFYWYRQILGQKVEFLVSFYNNEISEKSEIFDDQFSVERPDGSNFTLKIRSTKLEDSAMYFCASRLLAITGELFFGEGSRLTVL.

This rearrangement joins TRBV20-1 to TRBJ2-1, with D perhaps TRBD2 (5 bases). The CDR3 has 18 amino acids. With 3 bases removed from V and 5 bases from J, the gap between germline ends came to 26 bases. The V gene's germline CDR1 is DFQATT and CDR2 SNEGSKA (reference sequence). CDR3 nucleotide sequence: TGCAGTGCTAGTCCGACTCGCGGTAGCGCTAGCCTGGACAATGAGCAGTTCTTC. Its translation: CSASPTRGSASLDNEQFF.

The V and J genes are TRBV18 and TRBJ1-2; D gene unclear. Germline V gives CDR1 KGHSH, CDR2 LQKENI. V lost 5 bases and J 8 bases, leaving 21 bases between the germline ends. This CDR3 contains 15 residues. The CDR3, as DNA: TGTGCCAGCTCATCACAAGGTGGGATCCTAGTAGGCTACACCTTC. Residues: CASSSQGGILVGYTF.

V usage is TRBV24-1 and J usage is TRBJ2-3; 7 nucleotides match TRBD1. Trimming cost V 7 bases and J 1 base; bases outside gene matches: 4. This CDR3 has 14 residues. Germline CDR1 and CDR2: KGHDR and SFDVKD. CDR3: CATRTTGGTDTQYF. In nucleotides, the CDR3 is TGTGCCACCAGGACTACAGGGGGCACAGATACGCAGTATTTT.

With respect to this clonotype: An end of the junction differs from the germline gene, which may be a read error. The rearrangement joins TRBV11-2 to TRBJ1-1; TRBD1 is a possible D gene (5 bases). The CDR3 is made up of 14 amino acids. Per germline, CDR1 SGHAT and CDR2 FQNNGV. CDR3 in amino acids: CASRLAGGHTEAFF. The DNA for the CDR3 is TGTGCCAGCAGATTAGCCGGGGGACACACTGAAGCTTTCTTT.

To note about this clonotype: This may be a read error, as it is one base from a much larger clone. V and J are TRBV6-5 and TRBJ2-2, with a weak D call TRBD1 (6 bases). V was clipped by 8 bases and J by 2 bases, with 9 bases between them. In germline, CDR1 is MNHEY, CDR2 SVGAGI. This CDR3 contains 13 residues. The CDR3: CASRDTNTGELFF. CDR3 bases: TGTGCCAGCCGGGACACCAACACCGGGGAGCTGTTTTTT.

Concerning this clonotype itself: The missing conserved phenylalanine or tryptophan at the end of this CDR3 makes a read error likely. The DNA is omitted, as the CDR3 cannot be located on it reliably, and the CDR3 follows TCRdb's listing. The chain combines TRBV19 with TRBJ1-1. The CDR3 has 16 amino acids, counting both end residues. Germline assignment: CDR1 LNHDA and CDR2 SQIVND (reference sequence). The chain's CDR3 is CASSTRDSPLHFGDFI.

This clonotype occurred a few times. A read error may explain this, as a much larger clone is one base away. The chain combines TRBV12-3 or TRBV12-4 with TRBJ1-4; D call uncertain. The CDR3 has 13 residues. V lost 6 bases and J lost 10, with 15 bases in between. DNA of the CDR3: TGTGCCAGCAGCCGAGAAAGCCAGAGAAAACTGTTTTTT. As protein: CASSRESQRKLFF.

The rearrangement uses TRBV5-8 and TRBJ2-7, with D tentatively TRBD1 (6 bases). With 7 bases removed from V and 7 bases from J, the gap between germline ends came to 18 bases. Germline CDR1 is SGHTS and CDR2 is YDEGEE. The length of the CDR3 is 13 residues. CDR3 sequence reads: CASGVDTDREQYF. CDR3 sequence (DNA): TGTGCCAGCGGCGTCGACACAGACAGGGAGCAGTACTTC.

The J gene is TRBJ2-1, the V gene TRBV7-9, with 11 nucleotides matching TRBD1. The CDR3 contains 20 residues. The ends lost 1 base at V and 8 bases at J; junction bases unmatched: 19. CDR1 is SEHNR, CDR2 FQNEAQ, per germline (reference sequence). The CDR3 spells CASSLGGGEVGQGAGYEQFF. CDR3 nucleotide sequence: TGTGCCAGCAGCTTAGGGGGAGGAGAGGTAGGACAGGGGGCTGGCTATGAGCAGTTCTTC.

V and J are TRBV29-1 and TRBJ2-7; D unclear. Trimming shortened V by 3 bases and J by 0 bases, and 9 bases separated the two germline ends. CDR1 SQVTM and CDR2 ANQGSEA come from the germline V gene. The CDR3 loop spans 13 amino acids. The CDR3 loop is CSVERLSSYEQYF. CDR3 sequence (DNA): TGCAGCGTTGAGAGGTTAAGCTCCTACGAGCAGTACTTC.

The chain is built from TRBV7-3 and TRBJ2-1; D unresolved. This CDR3 is built from 13 residues. Trimming shortened V by 5 bases and J by 7 bases, and 12 bases separated the two germline ends. Germline V CDR1 and CDR2: SGHTA, FQGTGA. CDR3 DNA: TGTGCCAGCAGCCGAAGTAGCTTGAATGAGCAGTTCTTC. Translation: CASSRSSLNEQFF.

The V and J genes are TRBV20-1 and TRBJ1-4, with D tentatively TRBD1 (6 bases). The CDR3 is 15 amino acids. V lost 7 bases and J 6 bases, leaving 21 bases between the germline ends. Germline lookup yields CDR1 DFQATT and CDR2 SNEGSKA (reference sequence). CDR3 in amino acids: CSGGGGAGGHEKLFF. Here the CDR3 DNA reads TGCAGTGGGGGTGGCGGAGCGGGGGGGCATGAAAAACTGTTTTTT.

About this clonotype itself: The final CDR3 position lacks the conserved phenylalanine or tryptophan, pointing to a likely read error. The limits of the CDR3 on the DNA are not certain, so only TCRdb's listed CDR3 is given. The rearrangement links TRBV7-2 to TRBJ1-1; the D call of TRBD1 is as the table states it, not checked on the DNA. In germline, CDR1 is SGHTA, CDR2 FQGNSA. The CDR3 totals 13 residues, both ends included. CDR3 sequence reads: CASSLQSTGEAIS.

On this clonotype itself: The CDR3 end shows no conserved phenylalanine or tryptophan, and so a read error is likely. No DNA is shown, since the ends of the CDR3 on it are uncertain; the CDR3 is the one TCRdb lists. The chain joins TRBV19 to TRBJ2-7. The V gene's germline CDR1 is LNHDA and CDR2 SQIVND (reference sequence). Termini included, the CDR3 measures 15 amino acids. CDR3 region: CASSTGRLDSPHHFG.

At least ten counts were recorded for this clonotype. V is TRBV6-5 and J is TRBJ2-6; no firm D call. Germline V CDR1 and CDR2: MNHEY, SVGAGI. The CDR3 has 15 residues. V lost 8 bases and J lost 0, with 11 bases in between. The CDR3, as DNA: TGTGCCAGCGGCCCACGGATCTCTGGGGCCAACGTCCTGACTTTC. It yields the protein CASGPRISGANVLTF.

The chain recombines TRBV20-1 with TRBJ2-3; 8 bases agree with TRBD1. The length of the CDR3 is 15 residues. Germline assignment: CDR1 DFQATT and CDR2 SNEGSKA (reference sequence). Trimming at V came to 6 bases and at J to 3 bases, leaving 11 bases not matched to a gene. The CDR3 DNA sequence: TGCAGTGCCAGGAAGACAGGGGTACAAACAGATACGCAGTATTTT. The encoded protein is CSARKTGVQTDTQYF.

The chain's CDR3 is CASSSLTEFSTDTQYF. As DNA, the CDR3 is TGTGCCAGCAGCTCGTTAACAGAGTTTAGCACAGATACGCAGTATTTT. J is TRBJ2-3 and V is TRBV7-9; D unclear. V lost 4 bases to trimming and J lost 0 bases, with 14 bases between them. The CDR3 loop spans 16 amino acids. Per germline, CDR1 SEHNR and CDR2 FQNEAQ (reference sequence).

This clonotype was observed a handful of times. This chain links TRBV6-5 with TRBJ1-4; D not certain. This CDR3 is 17 amino acids long. Trimming removed 6 bases from V and 0 bases from J, with 17 bases in between. CDR1 MNHEY and CDR2 SVGAGI come from the germline V gene. In DNA, the CDR3 is TGTGCCAGCAGGGACCTGGGGAATACGGCAACTAATGAAAAACTGTTTTTT. Its protein is CASRDLGNTATNEKLFF.